By frequency in the sample, the clone carrying this TCR beta chain is medium-sized. The junction and the germline gene differ at one end; a read error may be behind it. Primed by a sample-barcoded 5' primer and a J-beta primer mix, a second PCR proceeded for about 7 to 11 cycles. TCRdb analysed the 5' RACE reads with MiXCR anew, one entry per CDR3 protein. The repertoire includes 650,000 to 950,000 distinct CDR3 sequences, 44% of them detected once, and under 20% sits in the top ten. The data were obtained in a study of blood T cells in healthy people across ages. CDR3 length: 13 amino acids. Per germline, CDR1 SGHAT and CDR2 FQNNGV. Whenever a sample was processed, at least 6 million PBMCs were isolated.

Material: blood. The genes are TRBV11-2 and TRBJ2-7, with D possibly TRBD2 on 5 matching bases. The source of this sequence is a man aged 60-69 years in good health. The CDR3: CASSVEVGDEQYF. CDR3 nucleotides: TGTGCCAGCAGCGTAGAGGTGGGAGATGAGCAGTACTTC.